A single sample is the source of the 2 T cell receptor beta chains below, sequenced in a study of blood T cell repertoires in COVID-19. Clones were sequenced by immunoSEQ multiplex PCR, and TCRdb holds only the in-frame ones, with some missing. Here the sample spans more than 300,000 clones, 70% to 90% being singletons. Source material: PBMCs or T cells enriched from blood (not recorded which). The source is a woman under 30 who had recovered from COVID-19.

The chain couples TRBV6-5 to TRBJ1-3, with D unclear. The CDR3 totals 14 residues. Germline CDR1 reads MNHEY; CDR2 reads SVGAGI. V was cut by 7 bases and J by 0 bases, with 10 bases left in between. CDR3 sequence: CASKGGLSGNTIYF. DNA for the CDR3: TGTGCCAGCAAGGGCGGACTCTCTGGAAACACCATATATTTT.

The CDR3 DNA reads TGTGCCAGCAGCGTAGAGTCCGGGTACCAAGAGACCCAGTACTTC. The encoded protein is CASSVESGYQETQYF. The chain is built from TRBV9 and TRBJ2-5; D call uncertain. V was pared by 0 bases and J by 0 bases, with 9 bases between. The CDR3 consists of 15 residues. Per the germline V gene, CDR1 is SGDLS and CDR2 is YYNGEE.